This note documents a single TCR beta chain sequence. Its cognate antigen is unknown. Noted treatment: oral pan-JAK inhibitor, 5-10 mg twice daily. Samples from alopecia areata patients were lesional scalp punch biopsies and peripheral blood. As the sequencing template, cDNA was produced by extracting RNA and reverse transcribing it. TCRdb keeps only in-frame clones here, not all; method: immunoSEQ multiplex PCR. The sample has under 150,000 clones, approximately 51% seen once; the top ten hold about 3.3%. Trimming stripped 6 bases from V and 8 bases from J, with 19 bases between. This CDR3 has 14 amino acids. Germline V gene data show CDR1 as SQVTM and CDR2 as ANQGSEA. The source of the sample is a study of CD8+ T cells in alopecia areata. Study-wide context: Tofacitinib was taken orally by treated patients, and the dose was 5 to 10 mg twice daily. The SALT score measured affected scalp surface percentage in treated patients. Study conclusions and caveats: Tofacitinib delivered significant drops in scalp clonality and in expanded CD8+ clones among the top 100.

The specimen comprised CD4+ T cells sorted from blood, sampled at week 24, from a patient treated with tofacitinib. The chain links TRBV29-1 to TRBJ1-4; perhaps TRBD1 as D (6 bases). This clonotype was obtained from a human donor with alopecia areata. The CDR3 reads CSVLLQGFQEKLFF. The CDR3 region has the DNA TGCAGCGTCCTTTTACAGGGTTTTCAGGAAAAACTGTTTTTT.